This T cell receptor (beta chain) was sequenced for a study of T cells in Graves' hyperthyroidism and ophthalmopathy. Regarding the study as a whole: From stable hyperthyroidism, ophthalmopathy was separated by a 13 V-J model. Most thyroid-expanded clonotypes above 0.001 were also found in blood.

This clonotype has a handful of counts. Its antigen is currently unknown. Trimming shortened V by 2 bases and J by 8 bases, and 9 bases separated the two germline ends. The CDR3 runs to 13 residues. In germline, CDR1 is MNHEY, CDR2 SMNVEV (reference sequence). The authors deemed Graves' hyperthyroidism stable absent ophthalmopathy progression within 18 months. RNA transcripts provided the source from which TCR beta CDR3 regions were amplified. HTBI primers were employed in a first-round RT-PCR of the TCR CDR3. From the multiplex PCR reads, TCRdb called clonotypes with MiXCR, one entry per CDR3 protein. The sample carries around 580,000 distinct CDR3 sequences, 40% to 55% recorded once.

The rearrangement joins TRBV27 to TRBJ1-4; unclear D gene. The clonotype originates from a woman between 18 and 29 years old with Graves' hyperthyroidism. The sequenced sample consisted of peripheral blood or thyroid tissue (not recorded which). The CDR3 reads CASSLNTAEKLFF. DNA for the CDR3: TGTGCCAGCAGTTTAAACACCGCGGAAAAACTGTTTTTT.